A few counts support the clone carrying this T cell receptor beta chain. Its specificity is unknown. This sample stems from a study of blood T cells in healthy people across ages. Study results and caveats: Donors of long life had a larger count of naive CD4+ cells and greater diversity than aged donors. Estimated diversity across one million T cells was deemed an underestimate.

Peripheral blood from each donor was collected in a volume of about 10 milliliters. Next came a second PCR, run for about 7 to 12 cycles, which used a sample-barcoded 5' primer along with a J-beta primer mix. TCRdb called the 5' RACE reads again in MiXCR, with one record for every CDR3 protein. The sample includes about 1.4 million distinct CDR3 sequences, roughly 59% of them seen just once. The sequenced sample was blood. This clonotype originated in a man younger than 30 in good health.

CDR3 region: CASSLLGAGGAYEQYF. The CDR3 DNA is TGTGCCAGCAGCCTTCTAGGGGCGGGGGGAGCCTACGAGCAGTACTTC. The chain combines TRBV14 with TRBJ2-7; TRBD2 agrees at 8 bases. The CDR3 length is 16 residues. The V and J ends lost 4 bases and 2 bases, in that order; junction bases with no gene match: 10. Germline V gene data show CDR1 as SGHDN and CDR2 as FVKESK. The full variable domain, in which reference TRBV14 and TRBJ2-7 provide the parts outside the CDR3, is EAGVTQFPSHSVIEKGQTVTLRCDPISGHDNLYWYRRVMGKEIKFLLHFVKESKQDESGMPNNRFLAERTGGTYSTLKVQPAELEDSGVYFCASSLLGAGGAYEQYFGPGTRLTVT.